This T cell receptor beta chain was sequenced for a study of cytomegalovirus exposure and HLA in healthy donors. It was with 60 Vbeta and 13 Jbeta primers that the PCR ran. Sequenced by immunoSEQ multiplex PCR; TCRdb stores in-frame clones only, minus some. Of 160,000 or so clones detected, approximately 80% appear once; the ten largest clones hold 9.7%. CDR1 SGHTA and CDR2 FQGNSA come from the germline V gene. V lost 3 bases and J lost 6; bases outside the gene matches: 9. There are 15 residues in the CDR3. The source is a man aged 18-30 years in good health and CMV-seropositive. The gene calls are TRBV7-2 and TRBJ2-7, with 9 bases aligning to TRBD1. The specimen was PBMCs. This CDR3 reads CASSFSGTGPAEQYF. CDR3 coding DNA: TGTGCCAGCAGCTTTTCCGGGACAGGGCCGGCCGAGCAGTACTTC.